A single sample gave rise to the 10 T cell receptor beta chains below, sequenced in a study of Graves' ophthalmopathy and Graves' hyperthyroidism. Amplifying from RNA transcripts, the study obtained TCR beta CDR3 regions. Scientists carried out first-round RT-PCR using HTBI primers and then a second-round multiplex PCR. TCRdb fed the multiplex PCR reads into MiXCR, producing one record per CDR3 protein. Among about 370,000 distinct CDR3 sequences listed, about 18% were seen once. Sequenced: peripheral blood. These receptors were obtained from an adult woman with stable Graves' hyperthyroidism.

This clonotype was recorded many times. This chain links TRBV6-2 or TRBV6-3 with TRBJ1-5; D is perhaps TRBD1 (6 bases). CDR1 is MNHEY and CDR2 is SVGEGT in the germline V gene. Trimming left V 6 bases short and J 0 bases short, with 21 bases between. CDR3 length: 18 residues. CDR3 in DNA: TGTGCCAGCAGATCGGGGGGCACAACGGTGTATAGCAATCAGCCCCAGCATTTT. Translating gives CASRSGGTTVYSNQPQHF.

This clonotype was found a few times. V and J are TRBV28 and TRBJ2-7; D gene unclear. The V and J ends lost 5 bases and 2 bases respectively, with 22 bases between them. CDR1 is MDHEN and CDR2 is SYDVKM in the germline V gene. This CDR3 spans 17 amino acids. The CDR3 DNA reads as TGTGCCAGCAGTCTGAACACCCTCGGACGCGTTACCTACGAGCAGTACTTC. It yields the protein CASSLNTLGRVTYEQYF. Filled out from reference TRBV28 and TRBJ2-7, the complete variable domain reads DVKVTQSSRYLVKRTGEKVFLECVQDMDHENMFWYRQDPGLGLRLIYFSYDVKMKEKGDIPEGYSVSREKKERFSLILESASTNQTSMYLCASSLNTLGRVTYEQYFGPGTRLTVT.

The chain uses TRBV6-1 and TRBJ2-5; maybe TRBD1 (6 bases). The length of the CDR3 is 14 residues. Per germline, CDR1 MNHNS and CDR2 SASEGT. The V end was cut by 5 bases, the J end by 3 bases, with 13 bases between. CDR3 DNA: TGTGCCAGCAGTCGCACTTGGACAGAAGAGACCCAGTACTTC. This gives the protein CASSRTWTEETQYF.

This sequence joins TRBV12-3 or TRBV12-4 and TRBJ1-2; 7 bases fit TRBD1. Germline trimming cut 6 bases from V and 5 bases from J; bases unmatched to any gene: 9. The CDR3 has 14 residues. CDR3 amino acids: CASSRQGLIYGYTF. CDR3 sequence (DNA): TGTGCCAGCAGCCGACAGGGACTAATATATGGCTACACCTTC.

This clonotype was detected a few times. The rearrangement joins TRBV6-2 or TRBV6-3 to TRBJ1-2, with D unclear. The V end lost 4 bases, the J end lost 4 bases, and 10 bases lay between the germline ends. The CDR3 extends over 13 amino acids. Germline assignment: CDR1 MNHEY and CDR2 SVGEGT. In DNA form, the CDR3 reads TGTGCCAGCAGTTTGGGGTGGATCTATGGCTACACCTTC. Translated, it gives CASSLGWIYGYTF.

The V and J genes are TRBV5-1 and TRBJ2-5; D not certain. CDR3 size: 12 residues. With 5 bases removed from V and 1 base from J, the gap between germline ends came to 6 bases. Germline values: CDR1 SGHRS, CDR2 YFSETQ. CDR3 nucleotide sequence: TGCGCCAGCAGGACTTTCCAAGAGACCCAGTACTTC. Translating it yields CASRTFQETQYF.

This clonotype was seen many times. The chain recombines TRBV7-2 with TRBJ2-5; the match to TRBD2 covers 9 bases. The trim removed 5 bases at V and 1 base at J, leaving 11 bases unmatched. The CDR3 totals 17 residues. Germline V CDR1 and CDR2: SGHTA, FQGNSA. For the CDR3, the DNA is TGTGCCAGCAGCCCTACTAGCGGGCTCACCGGCCAAGAGACCCAGTACTTC. Its translation is CASSPTSGLTGQETQYF.

This clonotype was picked up many times. The chain carries TRBV4-1 and TRBJ2-2; TRBD2 might be the D (6 bases). The CDR3 spans 16 residues. The V end was cut by 1 base, the J end by 6 bases, with 15 bases between. CDR1 and CDR2 from the germline V gene are MGHRA and YSYEKL. The DNA of the CDR3 is TGCGCCAGCAGCCAAGTGTCGGGATCGGGGGCCGGGGAGCTGTTTTTT. It specifies CASSQVSGSGAGELFF.

The V gene is TRBV12-3 or TRBV12-4, the J gene TRBJ1-3; D ambiguous. Trimming stripped 5 bases from V and 0 bases from J, with 5 bases between. The CDR3 totals 13 residues. The CDR3, as DNA: TGTGCCAGCAGTGTTAGCTCTGGAAACACCATATATTTT. This translates into CASSVSSGNTIYF.

This clonotype was counted at least ten times. The chain couples TRBV29-1 to TRBJ2-5; maybe TRBD2 (6 bases). CDR1 is SQVTM and CDR2 is ANQGSEA in the germline V gene. V was trimmed by 4 bases and J by 1 base, leaving 10 bases between them. The CDR3 runs to 13 residues. The CDR3 spells CSVVGRFQETQYF. CDR3 DNA sequence: TGCAGCGTTGTGGGGAGGTTCCAAGAGACCCAGTACTTC.